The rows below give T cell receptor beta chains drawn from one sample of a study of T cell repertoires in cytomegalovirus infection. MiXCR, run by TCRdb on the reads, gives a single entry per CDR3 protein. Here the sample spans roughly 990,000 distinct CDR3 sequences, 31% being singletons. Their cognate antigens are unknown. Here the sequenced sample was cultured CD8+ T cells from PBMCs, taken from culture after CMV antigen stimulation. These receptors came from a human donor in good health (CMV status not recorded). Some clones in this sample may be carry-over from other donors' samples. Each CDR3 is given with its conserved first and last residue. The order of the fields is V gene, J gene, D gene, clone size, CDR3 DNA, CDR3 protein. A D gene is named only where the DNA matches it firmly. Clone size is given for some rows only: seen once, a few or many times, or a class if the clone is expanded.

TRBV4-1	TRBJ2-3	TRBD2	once	TGCGCCAGCAGCCAGGGACTAGCGGGGGGGCCGTATCCAGATACGCAGTATTTT	CASSQGLAGGPYPDTQYF
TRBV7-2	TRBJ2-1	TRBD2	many	TGTGCCAGCAGCTTTTGGACTAGCGGGGGCGGAGGTGAGCAGTTCTTC	CASSFWTSGGGGEQFF
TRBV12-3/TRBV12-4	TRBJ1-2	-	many	TGTGCCAGCAGTCCAGGGAATCCCGCTAACTATGGCTACACCTTC	CASSPGNPANYGYTF
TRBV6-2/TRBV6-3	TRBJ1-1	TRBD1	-	TGTGCCAGCAGTTGGGGCAGGGGGCTCGCTGAAGCTTTCTTT	CASSWGRGLAEAFF
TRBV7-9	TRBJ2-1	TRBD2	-	TGTGCCAGCAGCGACCGCCGGACTAGCGGAGGGAATGAGCAGTTCTTC	CASSDRRTSGGNEQFF
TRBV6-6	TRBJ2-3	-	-	TGTGCCAGCAGTTACCGCCTGGGGCAGGCTTTGACAGATACGCAGTATTTT	CASSYRLGQALTDTQYF
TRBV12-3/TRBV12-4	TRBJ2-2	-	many	TGTGCCAGCAGTTCCCTAAGTAGAGGACCGGGCCGCAATACTGGGGAGCTGTTTTTT	CASSSLSRGPGRNTGELFF
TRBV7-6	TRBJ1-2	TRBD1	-	TGTGCCAGCAGCGCAGGGACAGCTTGGGGCTACACCTTC	CASSAGTAWGYTF
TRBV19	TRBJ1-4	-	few	TGTGCCAGTAGTGACCAGTATAACCTTGCAACTAATGAAAAACTGTTTTTT	CASSDQYNLATNEKLFF
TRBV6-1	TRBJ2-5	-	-	TGTGCCAGCAGTGAAGCTCCCCGCTTGGGGGCCAACCAAGAGACCCAGTACTTC	CASSEAPRLGANQETQYF
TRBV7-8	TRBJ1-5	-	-	TGTGCCAGCAGCGGACGACAGCATATCGATCAGCCCCAGCATTTT	CASSGRQHIDQPQHF
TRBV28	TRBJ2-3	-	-	TGTGCCAGCAGTCGGGGGCGGGGACAAGGCGCAGATACGCAGTATTTT	CASSRGRGQGADTQYF
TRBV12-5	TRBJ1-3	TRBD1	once	TGTGCTAGTGGTTTTTGGGCAGGGGGATATGCTGGAAACACCATATATTTT	CASGFWAGGYAGNTIYF
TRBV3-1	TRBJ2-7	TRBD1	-	TGTGCCAGCAGCCAAACTGGGACAGCAAACTACTACGAGCAGTACTTC	CASSQTGTANYYEQYF
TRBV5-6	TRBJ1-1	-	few	TGTGCCAGCAGGCCCGGTGGCAGGGACACTGAAGCTTTCTTT	CASRPGGRDTEAFF
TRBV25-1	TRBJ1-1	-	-	TGTGCCACCCGACCCCGGGGGACAACGAACACTGAAGCTTTCTTT	CATRPRGTTNTEAFF
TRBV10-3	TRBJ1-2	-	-	TGTGCCATCAGTGAGTGGCTCGATGGCTACACCTTC	CAISEWLDGYTF
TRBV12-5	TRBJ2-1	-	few	TGTGCTAGTGGTTTGGTTCCGGGGGGCGACTACAATGAGCAGTTCTTC	CASGLVPGGDYNEQFF
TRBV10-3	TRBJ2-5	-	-	TGTGCCATCAGTGAGTCTAGACTGGGCCTCCAAGAGACCCAGTACTTC	CAISESRLGLQETQYF
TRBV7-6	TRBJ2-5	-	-	TGTGCCAGCAGCCGGTCGGGGGCCTGGGAGACCCAGTACTTC	CASSRSGAWETQYF
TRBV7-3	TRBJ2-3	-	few	TGTGCCAGCAGCTTAATTCTCTCATCAGATACGCAGTATTTT	CASSLILSSDTQYF
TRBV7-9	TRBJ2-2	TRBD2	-	TGTGCCAGCAGCTCGGGACTAGCGGGCCGGAACACCGGGGAGCTGTTTTTT	CASSSGLAGRNTGELFF
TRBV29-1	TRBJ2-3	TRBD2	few	TGCAGCGTTGAAGGGTTAGCGGGGCCTAGCACAGATACGCAGTATTTT	CSVEGLAGPSTDTQYF
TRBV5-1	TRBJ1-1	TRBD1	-	TGCGCCAGCAGCACTGGACAGGGGGCGCGGACTGAAGCTTTCTTT	CASSTGQGARTEAFF
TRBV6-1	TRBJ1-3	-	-	TGTGCCAGCATCAGACAGGCACACTCTGGAAACACCATATATTTT	CASIRQAHSGNTIYF
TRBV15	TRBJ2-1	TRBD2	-	TGTGCCACCAGCAGAGATAGGCGGGGGACCTACAATGAGCAGTTCTTC	CATSRDRRGTYNEQFF
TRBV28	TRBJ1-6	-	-	TGTGCCAGCAGTTTTTCAGGGGCCGGCAGGGATTCACCCCTCCACTTT	CASSFSGAGRDSPLHF
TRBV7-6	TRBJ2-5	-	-	TGTGCCAGCAGCTTAGTTGTTAGCGGGACCCAGTACTTC	CASSLVVSGTQYF